This is a list of T cell receptor beta chains from one sample in a study of blood T cell repertoires in COVID-19. Repertoires were generated with immunoSEQ multiplex PCR, while TCRdb's copy carries only in-frame clones and drops some. The sample consists of a few hundred thousand clones, approximately 83% of them appearing once. Material for sequencing was PBMCs or T cells enriched from blood (not recorded which). These receptors were collected from a woman under 40 who had recovered from COVID-19. CDR3s include the opening cysteine and the closing phenylalanine or tryptophan. The D gene is left open where the match is weak. Some rows mark clone size as missing; the rest say once, few, many or name a class of expanded clone.

abundance: NA
d_gene: TRBD2
j_gene: TRBJ2-3
v_gene: TRBV5-1
CDR3nt: TGCGCCAGCAGCTTGCTCCAGACTAGCGATACGCAGTATTTT
CDR3aa: CASSLLQTSDTQYF

abundance: NA
d_gene: NA
j_gene: TRBJ2-3
v_gene: TRBV3-1/TRBV3-2
CDR3nt: TGTGCCAGCAGCCAAGATATCGGCGGGATCACAGATACGCAGTATTTT
CDR3aa: CASSQDIGGITDTQYF

abundance: NA
d_gene: NA
j_gene: TRBJ1-2
v_gene: TRBV3-1/TRBV3-2
CDR3nt: TGTGCCAGCAGCCGGGACTCCTATGGCTACACCTTC
CDR3aa: CASSRDSYGYTF

abundance: NA
d_gene: TRBD1
j_gene: TRBJ2-1
v_gene: TRBV11-3
CDR3nt: TGTGCCAGCAGCTATGGACAGGAAGCATACAATGAGCAGTTCTTC
CDR3aa: CASSYGQEAYNEQFF

abundance: NA
d_gene: TRBD2
j_gene: TRBJ2-2
v_gene: TRBV6-4
CDR3nt: TGTGCCAGCAGTGACTCGAACAGCGGGGGGAACACCGGGGAGCTGTTTTTT
CDR3aa: CASSDSNSGGNTGELFF

abundance: NA
d_gene: NA
j_gene: TRBJ2-3
v_gene: TRBV27
CDR3nt: TGTGCCAGCAGTTTCCTAGCAGATACGCAGTATTTT
CDR3aa: CASSFLADTQYF

abundance: NA
d_gene: TRBD2
j_gene: TRBJ2-1
v_gene: TRBV9
CDR3nt: TGTGCCAGCAGCGTAGCGGGGGGTACCTACAATGAGCAGTTCTTC
CDR3aa: CASSVAGGTYNEQFF

abundance: NA
d_gene: NA
j_gene: TRBJ2-1
v_gene: TRBV28
CDR3nt: TGTGCCAGCAGTTGGACAGCTAACAATGAGCAGTTCTTC
CDR3aa: CASSWTANNEQFF

abundance: few
d_gene: NA
j_gene: TRBJ1-2
v_gene: TRBV5-1
CDR3nt: TGCGCCAGCAGCTTGGCCGCCAGGGAATCTGGCTACACCTTC
CDR3aa: CASSLAARESGYTF

abundance: NA
d_gene: NA
j_gene: TRBJ2-2
v_gene: TRBV21-1
CDR3nt: TGTGCCATTCAGTGCAGACGGGGCGGGGGCGGGGAGCTGTTTTTT
CDR3aa: CAIQCRRGGGGELFF

abundance: NA
d_gene: NA
j_gene: TRBJ2-3
v_gene: TRBV11-2
CDR3nt: TGTGCCAGCAGCTTAGCTGGCGGAACGACGGATTTT
CDR3aa: CASSLAGGTTDF

abundance: NA
d_gene: NA
j_gene: TRBJ2-7
v_gene: TRBV28
CDR3nt: TGTGCCAGCAGTTCGCGTAACGAGCAGTACTTC
CDR3aa: CASSSRNEQYF

abundance: once
d_gene: NA
j_gene: TRBJ1-5
v_gene: TRBV7-9
CDR3nt: TGTGCCAGCAGCTCAAGACCGGAGCAGCCCCAGCATTTT
CDR3aa: CASSSRPEQPQHF

abundance: NA
d_gene: TRBD1
j_gene: TRBJ2-7
v_gene: TRBV19
CDR3nt: TGTGCCACCTCCCCCGGGACAGGGGTCTACGAGCAGTACTTC
CDR3aa: CATSPGTGVYEQYF

abundance: NA
d_gene: TRBD1
j_gene: TRBJ1-4
v_gene: TRBV5-1
CDR3nt: TGCGCCAGCAGCTTACAGGGGCCTAATGAAAAACTGTTTTTT
CDR3aa: CASSLQGPNEKLFF

abundance: NA
d_gene: NA
j_gene: TRBJ2-7
v_gene: TRBV29-1
CDR3nt: TGCAGCGTTGTACAGAAGAGCTCCTACGAGCAGTACTTC
CDR3aa: CSVVQKSSYEQYF

abundance: few
d_gene: NA
j_gene: TRBJ1-1
v_gene: TRBV11-2
CDR3nt: TGTGCCAGCAGCCAAAACAGGGTTCTCTTCACTGAAGCTTTCTTT
CDR3aa: CASSQNRVLFTEAFF

abundance: NA
d_gene: TRBD2
j_gene: TRBJ2-7
v_gene: TRBV6-1
CDR3nt: TGTGCCAGCAGTGATTTAAGAGCGGGGACCTACGAGCAGTACTTC
CDR3aa: CASSDLRAGTYEQYF

abundance: NA
d_gene: NA
j_gene: TRBJ1-2
v_gene: TRBV5-6
CDR3nt: TGTGCCAGCAGCTTGTATACGTTCCCGCGAGGCTACACCTTC
CDR3aa: CASSLYTFPRGYTF

abundance: NA
d_gene: NA
j_gene: TRBJ1-2
v_gene: TRBV19
CDR3nt: TGTGCCAGTAGCTGGGAGGCAGGTACTCCGGGTCCCTATGGCTACACCTTC
CDR3aa: CASSWEAGTPGPYGYTF

abundance: NA
d_gene: NA
j_gene: TRBJ1-1
v_gene: TRBV15
CDR3nt: TGTGCCACCAGCGGAGACGGGGGGACTGAAGCTTTCTTT
CDR3aa: CATSGDGGTEAFF

abundance: NA
d_gene: NA
j_gene: TRBJ1-3
v_gene: TRBV6-5
CDR3nt: TGTGCCAGCAGGATAGACTCTGGAAACACCATATATTTT
CDR3aa: CASRIDSGNTIYF

abundance: NA
d_gene: NA
j_gene: TRBJ1-1
v_gene: TRBV10-2
CDR3nt: TGCGCCAGCAGTGAGTCCACTCCCACTGAAGCTTTCTTT
CDR3aa: CASSESTPTEAFF